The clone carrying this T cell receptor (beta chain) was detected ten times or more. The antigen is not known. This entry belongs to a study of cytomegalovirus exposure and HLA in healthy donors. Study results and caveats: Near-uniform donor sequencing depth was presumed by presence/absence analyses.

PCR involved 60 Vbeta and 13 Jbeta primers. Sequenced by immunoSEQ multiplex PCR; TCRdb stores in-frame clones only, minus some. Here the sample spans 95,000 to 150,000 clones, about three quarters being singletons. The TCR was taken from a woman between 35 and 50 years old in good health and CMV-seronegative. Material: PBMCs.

CDR3 nucleotides: TGTGCCAGCAGCCAACGAGGGGGATACGAGCAGTACTTC. Translated, it gives CASSQRGGYEQYF. The rearrangement joins TRBV16 to TRBJ2-7, with TRBD1 as a possible D gene (6 bases). The germline CDR1 and CDR2 sequences are KGHSY and FQNENV. The V end was cut by 2 bases, the J end by 4 bases, with 9 bases between. This CDR3 region has 13 residues. Using reference TRBV16 and TRBJ2-7 for the parts outside the CDR3, the full variable domain is GEEVAQTPKHLVRGEGQKAKLYCAPIKGHSYVFWYQQVLKNEFKFLISFQNENVFDETGMPKERFSAKCLPNSPCSLEIQATKLEDSAVYFCASSQRGGYEQYFGPGTRLTVT.